One sample yielded the 15 T cell receptor beta chains listed below, sequenced in a study of identical twins. TCRdb independently ran MiXCR on the 5' RACE reads; one entry per CDR3 protein. In the table there are about 150,000 distinct CDR3 sequences, under 4.5% of which are singletons. The material sequenced was memory T cells sorted from blood. These receptor sequences come from a man between 18 and 35 years old in good health.

This clonotype was detected many times. The gene calls are TRBV12-3 or TRBV12-4 and TRBJ1-1; D is undetermined. The CDR3 loop spans 17 amino acids. The V end lost 6 bases, the J end lost 1 base, and 21 bases lay between the germline ends. CDR3 bases: TGTGCCAGCAGACCACCCCGGAGGGCTATGGGGAACACTGAAGCTTTCTTT. Protein sequence: CASRPPRRAMGNTEAFF.

This clonotype was observed at least ten times. DNA of the CDR3: TGCAGTGCTAGGGGCCGGAGCCGGTACCAAGAGACCCAGTACTTC. Translation: CSARGRSRYQETQYF. The chain is built from TRBV20-1 and TRBJ2-5, with D unresolved. The CDR3 consists of 15 residues. Trimming stripped 3 bases from V and 0 bases from J, with 14 bases between. The V gene's germline CDR1 is DFQATT and CDR2 SNEGSKA (reference sequence).

This clonotype was seen ten or more times. V gene TRBV10-2 combines with J gene TRBJ2-7, with 7 bases identical to TRBD2. The V segment lost 6 bases and the J segment 0 bases; nucleotides outside the gene matches: 11. This CDR3 region has 16 residues. Germline CDR1 is WSHSY and CDR2 is SAAADI. The CDR3 sequence is CASSVSAGGSSYEQYF. The CDR3 DNA follows: TGCGCCAGCAGCGTATCCGCGGGCGGGAGCTCCTACGAGCAGTACTTC.

This clonotype was observed a handful of times. The chain is built from TRBV25-1 and TRBJ2-1; 7 bases align to TRBD1. The V gene end was trimmed by 3 bases and the J gene end by 10 bases; junction bases not matched to a gene: 15. This CDR3 spans 16 amino acids. Germline V lookup: CDR1 MGHDK, CDR2 SYGVNS. The CDR3 bases are TGTGCCAGCAGTGACTCGAGAGGGGGCGCCTTTGGGGAGCAGTTCTTC. This encodes CASSDSRGGAFGEQFF.

This clonotype came up a few times. This chain joins TRBV5-1 and TRBJ2-2, with 11 bases lining up with TRBD1. CDR1 is SGHRS and CDR2 is YFSETQ in the germline V gene. V was clipped by 0 bases and J by 4 bases; unmatched bases: 2. The CDR3 loop spans 16 amino acids. The CDR3 DNA reads TGCGCCAGCAGCTTGGCCGGGACAGGGGGCACCGGGGAGCTGTTTTTT. It is translated as CASSLAGTGGTGELFF.

The genes are TRBV5-1 and TRBJ1-6, with TRBD1 matching over 7 bases. The CDR3 has 16 amino acids. Per the germline V gene, CDR1 is SGHRS and CDR2 is YFSETQ. The J segment lost 4 bases and the V segment lost 2 bases, leaving 6 bases of the junction unmatched. The CDR3 nucleotides are TGCGCCAGCAGCTTTTACACGGGACAGTATAATTCACCCCTCCACTTT. Residues: CASSFYTGQYNSPLHF.

This clonotype has a count of ten or more. The chain carries TRBV7-6 and TRBJ2-5; 9 bases map to TRBD2. The CDR3 has 15 amino acids. V trimming: 1 base; J trimming: 4 bases; junction bases outside the gene matches: 4. The germline V gene has CDR1 SGHVS and CDR2 FNYEAQ. The CDR3 protein is CASSLVAGVRETQYF. The CDR3 DNA is TGTGCCAGCAGCTTAGTAGCGGGAGTGAGAGAGACCCAGTACTTC.

Many counts were recorded for this clonotype. The chain has TRBV5-1 and TRBJ2-2; TRBD2 agrees at 12 bases. J was trimmed by 4 bases and V by 4 bases; bases with no gene match: 11. In germline, CDR1 is SGHRS, CDR2 YFSETQ. The CDR3 has 18 residues. The CDR3 spells CASSGFTSGRLSTGELFF. CDR3 nucleotide sequence: TGCGCCAGCAGCGGTTTTACTAGCGGGAGGCTCAGCACCGGGGAGCTGTTTTTT.

Many counts were recorded for this clonotype. The V and J genes are TRBV28 and TRBJ2-1, with TRBD2 as a possible D gene (6 bases). The CDR3 totals 12 residues. Trimming took 7 bases from V and 10 from J, leaving 14 bases between them. Germline-derived CDR1 and CDR2 are MDHEN and SYDVKM. The CDR3 DNA reads as TGTGCCAGCAAGTGGGGGACTCTCGAGCAGTTCTTC. Translated: CASKWGTLEQFF.

This clonotype was observed at least ten times. V gene TRBV28 combines with J gene TRBJ2-5; 7 bases are shared with TRBD2. Germline CDR1 reads MDHEN; CDR2 reads SYDVKM. V shed 3 bases and J 5 bases; nucleotides not matched to a gene: 6. The CDR3 extends over 14 amino acids. The CDR3 is CASSLWEGRETQYF. The CDR3 DNA is TGTGCCAGCAGTTTGTGGGAGGGCCGGGAGACCCAGTACTTC.

This clonotype occurred many times. The J gene is TRBJ2-3, the V gene TRBV6-1; 8 nucleotides agree with TRBD2. The CDR3 contains 18 residues. Per germline, CDR1 MNHNS and CDR2 SASEGT. With 2 bases clipped from V and 4 bases from J, the junction kept 14 bases outside the gene matches. CDR3 coding DNA: TGTGCCAGCAGTGAAAAATACCCCGGGACGGGAGGGGCAGATACGCAGTATTTT. This gives the protein CASSEKYPGTGGADTQYF.

This clonotype was detected ten times or more. The V gene is TRBV5-1, the J gene TRBJ1-2; D may be TRBD1 (5 bases). Germline assignment: CDR1 SGHRS and CDR2 YFSETQ. The CDR3 contains 13 residues. Trimming shortened V by 4 bases and J by 2 bases, and 9 bases separated the two germline ends. The CDR3 protein is CASSPRDNYGYTF. The DNA for the CDR3 is TGCGCCAGCAGCCCCCGGGACAACTATGGCTACACCTTC. Using reference TRBV5-1 and TRBJ1-2 for the parts outside the CDR3, the full variable domain is KAGVTQTPRYLIKTRGQQVTLSCSPISGHRSVSWYQQTPGQGLQFLFEYFSETQRNKGNFPGRFSGRQFSNSRSEMNVSTLELGDSALYLCASSPRDNYGYTFGSGTRLTVV.

This clonotype appeared many times. The J gene is TRBJ2-1, the V gene TRBV27, with 7 bases aligning to TRBD1. After removal of 6 bases from V and 3 bases from J, the junction contained 8 bases not matched to a gene. Germline V gives CDR1 MNHEY, CDR2 SMNVEV (reference sequence). This CDR3 is built from 15 residues. The CDR3 region is CASRMERQGYNEQFF. The CDR3 bases are TGTGCCAGCAGGATGGAGAGACAGGGCTACAATGAGCAGTTCTTC.

This clonotype was observed at least ten times. The chain uses TRBV28 and TRBJ2-7; D perhaps matches TRBD1 (6 bases). The CDR3 length is 14 residues. Trimming cost V 6 bases and J 1 base, with 13 bases left between them. The germline V gene has CDR1 MDHEN and CDR2 SYDVKM. The chain's CDR3 is CASRARGSSYEQYF. The DNA of the CDR3 is TGTGCCAGCAGGGCGAGGGGGAGTTCCTACGAGCAGTACTTC.

This clonotype was seen at least ten times. The V call is TRBV20-1, the J call TRBJ1-5, with 9 bases aligning to TRBD1. The ends lost 6 bases at V and 0 bases at J; junction bases unmatched: 9. This CDR3 has 16 amino acids. In germline, CDR1 is DFQATT, CDR2 SNEGSKA (reference sequence). CDR3: CSAGQGVGASNQPQHF. Here the CDR3 DNA reads TGCAGTGCGGGACAGGGTGTTGGTGCTAGCAATCAGCCCCAGCATTTT.